This entry concerns a single T cell receptor (beta chain). What it recognizes is unknown. Assay: immunoSEQ multiplex PCR; the TCRdb copy retains only in-frame clones and omits some. The profile shows 150,000 or so clones, 85% to 95% of them singletons. These data are taken from a study of T cell responses to AZD1222 COVID-19 vaccine. Study findings and constraints: Most donors were white British, females outnumbered males, and clonal diversity was possibly underestimated.

This CDR3 is built from 14 residues. Germline values: CDR1 MNHEY, CDR2 SVGAGI. V lost 8 bases and J 3 bases, leaving 17 bases between the germline ends. The receptor was isolated from an adult in good health. This sequence joins TRBV6-5 and TRBJ2-7; D is unclear. The sequencing used peripheral blood, collected on day 0 of AZD1222 vaccination. This chain's CDR3 is CASVGEVGRYEQYF. In DNA, the CDR3 is TGTGCCAGCGTTGGAGAGGTCGGGCGCTACGAGCAGTACTTC.